This TCR beta chain appears in the sequencing data of a study of blood T cell repertoires in COVID-19. Study background: Sample material is recorded as cDNA or gDNA derived from T cells, B-cell-depleted T cells, or PBMCs.

Method: immunoSEQ multiplex PCR; TCRdb's copy keeps in-frame clones and lacks some. Here the sample spans roughly 100,000 clones, approximately 91% being singletons. Germline lookup yields CDR1 MDHEN and CDR2 SYDVKM. The CDR3 runs to 16 residues. The V segment lost 4 bases and the J segment 2 bases; nucleotides outside the gene matches: 11. The sample was peripheral blood. The TCR was taken from a human donor in a cohort sampled during active COVID-19. The chain joins TRBV28 to TRBJ2-7; the match to TRBD2 covers 7 bases. CDR3 DNA sequence: TGTGCCAGCAGTTCACCCGGGGAGGGAGGGGCCTACGAGCAGTACTTC. Translated: CASSSPGEGGAYEQYF.